The rows below give T cell receptor beta chains drawn from one sample of a study of T-cell reconstitution after alpha-beta-depleted transplantation in children. From the PCR reads, TCRdb called clonotypes with MiXCR, one entry per CDR3 protein. This table holds 300,000 or so distinct CDR3 sequences, approximately 23% found once. The sample in question was PBMCs, mostly from graft donor cells, obtained 180 days after TCRalphabeta/CD19-depleted stem cell transplant. These receptors were taken from a male patient between 10 and 17 years old who had a stem cell transplant for acute lymphoblastic leukemia, so the T cells may come from the graft donor. Both conserved end residues are part of each CDR3. D genes are given only for firm matches. Only some rows state a clone size, as once, few, many or a class for expanded clones.

abundance	j_gene	v_gene	d_gene	CDR3aa	CDR3nt
-	TRBJ2-1	TRBV6-2/TRBV6-3	TRBD2	CASTTVLGLAGGPYEQFF	TGTGCCAGCACCACGGTACTGGGACTAGCGGGAGGGCCCTATGAGCAGTTCTTC
-	TRBJ1-1	TRBV7-9	-	CASSLGDRYTEAFF	TGTGCCAGCAGCTTAGGAGACCGATACACTGAAGCTTTCTTT
-	TRBJ2-2	TRBV7-6	TRBD1	CASSRPGGIIEELFF	TGTGCCAGCAGCCGCCCAGGGGGAATCATCGAGGAGCTGTTTTTT
-	TRBJ1-5	TRBV6-6	-	CASSSYREDQPQHF	TGTGCCAGCAGTTCTTACAGGGAAGATCAGCCCCAGCATTTT
many	TRBJ2-1	TRBV5-6	-	CASSLGGVPYNEQFF	TGTGCCAGCAGCTTGGGCGGGGTCCCCTACAATGAGCAGTTCTTC
-	TRBJ2-2	TRBV4-1	-	CASSAGAPNTGELFF	TGCGCCAGCAGCGCCGGGGCACCAAACACCGGGGAGCTGTTTTTT
-	TRBJ2-1	TRBV7-9	TRBD1	CASSWSRDRGYNEQFF	TGTGCCAGCAGCTGGTCTAGGGACAGGGGGTACAATGAGCAGTTCTTC
-	TRBJ2-7	TRBV15	TRBD1	CATSTIPGQAELF	TGTGCCACCAGCACCATTCCGGGACAGGCAGAACTCTTC
-	TRBJ2-3	TRBV21-1	-	CASSRIRIPGLAPLDTQYF	TGTGCCAGCAGCCGAATTAGGATTCCGGGACTAGCGCCGTTGGATACGCAGTATTTT
few	TRBJ2-7	TRBV11-2	-	CASSLSSLYYEQYF	TGTGCCAGCAGCTTAAGCTCTCTATACTACGAGCAGTACTTC
once	TRBJ2-1	TRBV12-5	-	CASGFGPGTSESEQFF	-